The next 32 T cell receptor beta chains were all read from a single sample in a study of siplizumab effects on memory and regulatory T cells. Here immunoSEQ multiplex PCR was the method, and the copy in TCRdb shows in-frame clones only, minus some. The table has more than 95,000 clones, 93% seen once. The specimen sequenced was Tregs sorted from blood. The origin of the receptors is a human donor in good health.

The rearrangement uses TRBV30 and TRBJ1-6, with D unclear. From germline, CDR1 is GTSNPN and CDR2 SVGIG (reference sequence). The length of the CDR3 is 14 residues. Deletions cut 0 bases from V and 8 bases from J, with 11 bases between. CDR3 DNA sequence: TGTGCCTGGAGTGTACAACAAGTATATTCACCCCTCCACTTT. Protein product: CAWSVQQVYSPLHF.

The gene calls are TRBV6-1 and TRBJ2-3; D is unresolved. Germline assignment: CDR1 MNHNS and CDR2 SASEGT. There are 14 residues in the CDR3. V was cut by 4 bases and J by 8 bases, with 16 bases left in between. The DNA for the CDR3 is TGTGCCAGCAGTGCAACAGTGAATAGTGTTACGCAGTATTTT. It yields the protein CASSATVNSVTQYF.

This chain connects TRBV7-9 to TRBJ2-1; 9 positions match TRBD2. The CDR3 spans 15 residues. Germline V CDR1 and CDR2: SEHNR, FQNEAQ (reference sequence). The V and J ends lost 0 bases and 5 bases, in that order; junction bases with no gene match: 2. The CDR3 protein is CASSLAAGGNNEQFF. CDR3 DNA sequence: TGTGCCAGCAGCTTAGCGGCGGGAGGGAACAATGAGCAGTTCTTC.

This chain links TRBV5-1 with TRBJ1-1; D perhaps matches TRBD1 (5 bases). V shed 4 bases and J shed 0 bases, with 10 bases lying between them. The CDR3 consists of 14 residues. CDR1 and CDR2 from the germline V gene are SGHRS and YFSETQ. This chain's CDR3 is CASSHGDLNTEAFF. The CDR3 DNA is TGCGCCAGCAGCCACGGGGACCTGAACACTGAAGCTTTCTTT.

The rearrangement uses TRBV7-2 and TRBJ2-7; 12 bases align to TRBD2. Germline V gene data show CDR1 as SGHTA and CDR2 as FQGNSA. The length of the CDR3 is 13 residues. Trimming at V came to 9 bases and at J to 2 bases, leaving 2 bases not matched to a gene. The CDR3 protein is CASGTSGPYEQYF. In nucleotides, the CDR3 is TGTGCCAGTGGGACTAGCGGGCCCTACGAGCAGTACTTC.

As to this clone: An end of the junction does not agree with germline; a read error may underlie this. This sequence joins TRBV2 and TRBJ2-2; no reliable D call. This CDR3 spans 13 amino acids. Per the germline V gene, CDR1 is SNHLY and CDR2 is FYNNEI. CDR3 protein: CASREGATGELFF. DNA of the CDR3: TGTGCCAGCAGAGAAGGAGCGACCGGGGAGCTGTTTTTT.

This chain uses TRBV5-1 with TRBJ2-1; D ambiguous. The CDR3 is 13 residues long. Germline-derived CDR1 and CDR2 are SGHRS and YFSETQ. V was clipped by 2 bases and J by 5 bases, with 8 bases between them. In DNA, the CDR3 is TGCGCCAGCAGCTTCCCTAACAACAATGAGCAGTTCTTC. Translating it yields CASSFPNNNEQFF.

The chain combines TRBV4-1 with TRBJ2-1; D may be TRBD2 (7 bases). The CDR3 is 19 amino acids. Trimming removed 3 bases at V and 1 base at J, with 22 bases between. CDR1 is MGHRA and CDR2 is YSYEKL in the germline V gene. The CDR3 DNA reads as TGCGCCAGCAGCCAGGGGGGGGGCGCGGGACTCCCATCCTACAATGAGCAGTTCTTC. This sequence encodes CASSQGGGAGLPSYNEQFF.

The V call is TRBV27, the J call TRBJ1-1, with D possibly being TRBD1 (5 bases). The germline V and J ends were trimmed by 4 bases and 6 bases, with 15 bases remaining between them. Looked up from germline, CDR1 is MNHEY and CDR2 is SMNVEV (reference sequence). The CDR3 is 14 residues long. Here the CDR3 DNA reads TGTGCCAGCAGTTCCGGTCCTTGGGGCGCTGAAGCTTTCTTT. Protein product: CASSSGPWGAEAFF.

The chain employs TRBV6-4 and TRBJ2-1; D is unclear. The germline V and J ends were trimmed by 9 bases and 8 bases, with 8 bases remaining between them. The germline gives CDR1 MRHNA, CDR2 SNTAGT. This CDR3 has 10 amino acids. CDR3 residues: CARPGHEQFF. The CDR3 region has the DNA TGTGCCAGACCCGGGCATGAGCAGTTCTTC.

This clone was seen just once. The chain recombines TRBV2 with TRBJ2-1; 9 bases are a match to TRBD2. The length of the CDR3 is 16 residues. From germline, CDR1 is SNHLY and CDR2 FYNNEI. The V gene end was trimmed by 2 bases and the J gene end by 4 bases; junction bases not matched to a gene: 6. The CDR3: CASSEWGLAEYNEQFF. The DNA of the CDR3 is TGTGCCAGCAGTGAATGGGGACTAGCAGAATACAATGAGCAGTTCTTC. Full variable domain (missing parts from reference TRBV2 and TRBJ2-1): EPEVTQTPSHQVTQMGQEVILRCVPISNHLYFYWYRQILGQKVEFLVSFYNNEISEKSEIFDDQFSVERPDGSNFTLKIRSTKLEDSAMYFCASSEWGLAEYNEQFFGPGTRLTVL.

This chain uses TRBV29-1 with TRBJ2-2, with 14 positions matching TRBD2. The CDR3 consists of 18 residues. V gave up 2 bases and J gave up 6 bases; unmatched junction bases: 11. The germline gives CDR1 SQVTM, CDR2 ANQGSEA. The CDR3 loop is CSVETGTSGRGVAGELFF. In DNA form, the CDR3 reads TGCAGCGTTGAAACCGGGACTAGCGGGAGAGGGGTCGCCGGGGAGCTGTTTTTT.

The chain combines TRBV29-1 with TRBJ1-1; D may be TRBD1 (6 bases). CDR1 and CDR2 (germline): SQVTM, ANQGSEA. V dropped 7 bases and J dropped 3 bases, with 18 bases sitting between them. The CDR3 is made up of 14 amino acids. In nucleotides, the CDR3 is TGCAGCGCCGCTATTGGGACACAATACACTGAAGCTTTCTTT. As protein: CSAAIGTQYTEAFF.

Here the CDR3 reads CASSLASGLSSYEQYF. CDR3 sequence (DNA): TGTGCCAGCAGCTTGGCTAGCGGGTTAAGCTCCTACGAGCAGTACTTC. The chain carries TRBV5-8 and TRBJ2-7; 8 bases map to TRBD2. CDR3 length: 16 amino acids. The V gene's germline CDR1 is SGHTS and CDR2 YDEGEE. J gave up 0 bases and V 0 bases, and 5 bases lay outside the gene matches. The complete variable domain, with remaining parts taken from reference TRBV5-8 and TRBJ2-7, reads EAGVTQSPTHLIKTRGQQATLRCSPISGHTSVYWYQQALGLGLQFLLWYDEGEERNRGNFPPRFSGRQFPNYSSELNVNALELEDSALYLCASSLASGLSSYEQYFGPGTRLTVT.

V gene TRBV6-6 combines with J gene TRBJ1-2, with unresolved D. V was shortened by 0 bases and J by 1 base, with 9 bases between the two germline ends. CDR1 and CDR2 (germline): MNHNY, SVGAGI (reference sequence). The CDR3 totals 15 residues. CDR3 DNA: TGTGCCAGCAGTTACTCCGATCGGGTTAACTATGGCTACACCTTC. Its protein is CASSYSDRVNYGYTF.

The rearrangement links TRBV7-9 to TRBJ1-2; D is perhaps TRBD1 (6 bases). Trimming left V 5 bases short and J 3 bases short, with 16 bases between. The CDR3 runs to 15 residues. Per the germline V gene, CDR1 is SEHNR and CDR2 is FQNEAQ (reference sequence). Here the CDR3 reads CASSSAGGADYGYTF. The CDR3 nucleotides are TGTGCCAGCAGCAGCGCCGGGGGCGCGGACTATGGCTACACCTTC.

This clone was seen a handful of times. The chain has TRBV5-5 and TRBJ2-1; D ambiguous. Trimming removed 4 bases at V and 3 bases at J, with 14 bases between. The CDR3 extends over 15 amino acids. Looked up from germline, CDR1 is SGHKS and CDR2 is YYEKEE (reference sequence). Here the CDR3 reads CASSPLGGVYNEQFF. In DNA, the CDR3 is TGTGCCAGCAGCCCGCTGGGCGGAGTCTACAATGAGCAGTTCTTC.

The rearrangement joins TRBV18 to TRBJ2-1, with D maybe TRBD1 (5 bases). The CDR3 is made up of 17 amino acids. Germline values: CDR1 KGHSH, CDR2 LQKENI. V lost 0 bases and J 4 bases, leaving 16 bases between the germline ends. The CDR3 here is CASSPPSNGQGYNEQFF. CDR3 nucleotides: TGTGCCAGCTCACCACCGTCGAATGGGCAGGGATACAATGAGCAGTTCTTC. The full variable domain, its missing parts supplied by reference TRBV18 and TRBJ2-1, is NAGVMQNPRHLVRRRGQEARLRCSPMKGHSHVYWYRQLPEEGLKFMVYLQKENIIDESGMPKERFSAEFPKEGPSILRIQQVVRGDSAAYFCASSPPSNGQGYNEQFFGPGTRLTVL.

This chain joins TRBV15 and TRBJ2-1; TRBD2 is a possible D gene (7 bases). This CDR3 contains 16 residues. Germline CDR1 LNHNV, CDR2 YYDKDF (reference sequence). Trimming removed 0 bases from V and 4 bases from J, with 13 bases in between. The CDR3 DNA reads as TGTGCCACCAGCAGAGATCGGCGGGGGCCATACAATGAGCAGTTCTTC. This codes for CATSRDRRGPYNEQFF.

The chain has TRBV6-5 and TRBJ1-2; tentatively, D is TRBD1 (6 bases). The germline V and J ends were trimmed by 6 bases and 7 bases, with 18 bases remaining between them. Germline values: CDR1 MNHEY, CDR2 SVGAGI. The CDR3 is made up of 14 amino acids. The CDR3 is CASSIDRQVGGYTF. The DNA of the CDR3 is TGTGCCAGCAGCATAGACAGGCAGGTTGGTGGCTACACCTTC.

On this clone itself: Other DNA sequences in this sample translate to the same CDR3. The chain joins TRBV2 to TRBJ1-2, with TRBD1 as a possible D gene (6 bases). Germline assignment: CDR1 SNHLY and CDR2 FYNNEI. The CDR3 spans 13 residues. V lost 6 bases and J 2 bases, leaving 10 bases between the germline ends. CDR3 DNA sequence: TGTGCCAGCAGGGCCACAGGGAACTATGGCTACACCTTC. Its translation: CASRATGNYGYTF.

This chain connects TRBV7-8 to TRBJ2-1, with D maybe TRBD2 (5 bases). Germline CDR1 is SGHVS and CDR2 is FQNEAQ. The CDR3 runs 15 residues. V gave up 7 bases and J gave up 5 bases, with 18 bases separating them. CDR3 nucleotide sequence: TGTGCCAGCACCTACGGCGGGTCTTCCCACAATGAGCAGTTCTTC. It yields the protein CASTYGGSSHNEQFF.

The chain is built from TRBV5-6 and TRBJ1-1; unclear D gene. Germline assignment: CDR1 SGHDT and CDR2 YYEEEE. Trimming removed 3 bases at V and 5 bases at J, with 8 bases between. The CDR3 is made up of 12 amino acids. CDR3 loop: CASSYRRTEAFF. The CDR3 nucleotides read TGTGCCAGCAGCTATCGTCGTACTGAAGCTTTCTTT.

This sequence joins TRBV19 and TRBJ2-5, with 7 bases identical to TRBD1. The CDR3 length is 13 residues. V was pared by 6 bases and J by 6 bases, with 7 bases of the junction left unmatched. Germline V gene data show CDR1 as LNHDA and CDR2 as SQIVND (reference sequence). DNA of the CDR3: TGTGCCAGTAGACTAGGGACAGAGCAGACCCAGTACTTC. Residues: CASRLGTEQTQYF.

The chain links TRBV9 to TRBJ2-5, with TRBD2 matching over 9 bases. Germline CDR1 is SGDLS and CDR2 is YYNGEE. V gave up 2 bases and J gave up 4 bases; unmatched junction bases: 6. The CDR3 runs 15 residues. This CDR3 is CASSVQAGGRETQYF. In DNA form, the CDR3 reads TGTGCCAGCAGCGTTCAAGCGGGAGGAAGAGAGACCCAGTACTTC. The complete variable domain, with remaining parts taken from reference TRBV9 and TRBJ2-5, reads DSGVTQTPKHLITATGQRVTLRCSPRSGDLSVYWYQQSLDQGLQFLIQYYNGEERAKGNILERFSAQQFPDLHSELNLSSLELGDSALYFCASSVQAGGRETQYFGPGTRLLVL.

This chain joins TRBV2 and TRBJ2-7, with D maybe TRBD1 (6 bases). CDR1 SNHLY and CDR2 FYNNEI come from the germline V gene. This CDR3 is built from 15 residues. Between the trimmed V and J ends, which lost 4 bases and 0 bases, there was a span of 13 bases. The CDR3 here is CASSALAGVSYEQYF. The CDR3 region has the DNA TGTGCCAGCAGTGCACTGGCAGGGGTCTCCTACGAGCAGTACTTC.

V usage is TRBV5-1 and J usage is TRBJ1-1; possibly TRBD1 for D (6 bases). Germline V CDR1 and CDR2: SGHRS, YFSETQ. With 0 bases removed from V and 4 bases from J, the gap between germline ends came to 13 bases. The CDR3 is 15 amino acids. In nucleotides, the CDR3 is TGCGCCAGCAGCTTGGTGGGGGGCGCGAGCACTGAAGCTTTCTTT. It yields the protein CASSLVGGASTEAFF.

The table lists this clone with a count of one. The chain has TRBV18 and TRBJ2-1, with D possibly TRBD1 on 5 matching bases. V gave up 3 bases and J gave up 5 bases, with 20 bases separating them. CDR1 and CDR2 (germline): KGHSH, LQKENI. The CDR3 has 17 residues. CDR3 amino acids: CASSPPNRRWFNNEQFF. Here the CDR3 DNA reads TGTGCCAGCTCACCTCCTAACAGGCGCTGGTTTAACAATGAGCAGTTCTTC.

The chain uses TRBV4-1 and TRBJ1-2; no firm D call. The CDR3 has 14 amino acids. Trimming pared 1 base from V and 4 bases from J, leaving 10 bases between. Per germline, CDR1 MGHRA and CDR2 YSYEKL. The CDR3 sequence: CASSQGTGFYGYTF. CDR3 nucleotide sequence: TGCGCCAGCAGCCAAGGGACGGGGTTCTATGGCTACACCTTC.

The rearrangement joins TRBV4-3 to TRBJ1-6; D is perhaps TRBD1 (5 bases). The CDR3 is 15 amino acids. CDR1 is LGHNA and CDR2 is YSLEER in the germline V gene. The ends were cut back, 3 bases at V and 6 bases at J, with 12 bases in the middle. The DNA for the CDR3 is TGCGCCAGCAGCCAGGAGCTGGGGCCTAATTCACCCCTCCACTTT. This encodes CASSQELGPNSPLHF.

The CDR3 loop reads CASSRDQETQYF. The CDR3, as DNA: TGTGCCAGCAGCAGGGACCAAGAGACCCAGTACTTC. The chain is built from TRBV5-3 and TRBJ2-5, with a weak D call TRBD1 (5 bases). TRBV5-3 carries the ORF label, with uncertain function. Trimming took 8 bases from V and 0 from J, leaving 8 bases between them. This CDR3 region has 12 residues.

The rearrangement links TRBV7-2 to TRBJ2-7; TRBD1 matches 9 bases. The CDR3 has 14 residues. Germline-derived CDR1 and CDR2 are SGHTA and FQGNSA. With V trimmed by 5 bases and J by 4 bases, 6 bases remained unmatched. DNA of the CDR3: TGTGCCAGCAGCCATCGGGACAGGGCTTACGAGCAGTACTTC. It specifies CASSHRDRAYEQYF.